Each of the 10 T cell receptor delta chains below was sequenced from the same sample in a study of γδ T cells in repeated Plasmodium falciparum infection. Gammadelta T cells were flow-sorted from PBMC into Vgamma9/Vdelta2+ and Vdelta2-negative populations for bulk analysis. TCRdb re-called clones from the multiplex PCR reads using CATT. The sample records over 45,000 delta-chain clones, approximately 1.5% being singletons. Sample: gamma-delta T cells from blood. These receptor sequences come from a pool of human donors (malaria-infected and uninfected, not separated).

This clone is medium-sized by share. The chain has TRDV1 and TRDJ1; D perhaps matches TRDD3 (10 bases). This CDR3 spans 24 amino acids. Germline-derived CDR1 and CDR2 are TSWWSYY and QGS. V lost 1 base, J lost 3 bases, and 39 bases lay in between. The CDR3 nucleotides are TGTGCTCTTGGGGAACGGTTTGTAGGCCTTCCTACTCTGGGGGATAAGGGTCTATCCGATAAACTCATCTTT. This sequence encodes CALGERFVGLPTLGDKGLSDKLIF.

In regard to this clone: This DNA's translation differs at residue 14 from TCRdb's protein, which comes from a much larger clone; a read error is likely, and the protein shown is translated from the DNA. The chain carries TRDV2 and TRDJ1, with TRDD3 identical over 12 bases. TCRdb lists no J gene, so it was determined here by aligning the DNA to germline. CDR3 size: 19 residues. Losses at the gene ends were 3 bases for V and 3 bases for J; bases not matched to a gene: 16. Germline CDR1 GEAIGNYY, CDR2 EKD. CDR3 sequence reads: CACDSQITGGYPDADKLIF. CDR3 nucleotides: TGTGCCTGTGACTCCCAGATTACTGGGGGATACCCTGACGCCGATAAACTCATCTTT.

This clone was seen a few times. For this DNA, TCRdb reports the protein of a much larger clone, which diverges at residue 13, most likely from a read error; the protein presented here is translated directly from the DNA. The chain's CDR3 is CALGELVPLGSSGQCTDKLIF. The CDR3 DNA is TGTGCTCTTGGGGAACTAGTACCTCTGGGGTCCTCCGGTCAATGCACCGATAAACTCATCTTT. V usage is TRDV1 and J usage is TRDJ1; possible D gene TRDD3, 6 bases. Because TCRdb records no J gene, it was assigned here through a match of the DNA to germline. Germline V lookup: CDR1 TSWWSYY, CDR2 QGS. This CDR3 has 21 residues. Between the trimmed V and J ends, which lost 0 bases and 1 base, there was a span of 27 bases.

This clone showed up many times. The TCRdb protein, from a much larger clone, departs from this DNA's translation at residue 8, likely by read error; the protein shown derives from the DNA. This chain connects TRDV2 to TRDJ1; weak D call: TRDD3 (6 bases). The V end lost 4 bases, the J end lost 3 bases, and 23 bases lay between the germline ends. Germline V CDR1 and CDR2: GEAIGNYY, EKD. The CDR3 sequence is 17 residues long. The CDR3 protein is CACDRYWVIYSADKLIF. The CDR3 DNA is TGTGCCTGTGATCGGTACTGGGTGATCTATAGTGCCGATAAACTCATCTTT.

This clone was detected ten times or more. The sample contains more than one DNA sequence encoding this CDR3. The V gene is TRDV1, the J gene TRDJ1; no clear D gene. Trimming stripped 8 bases from V and 2 bases from J, with 15 bases between. Germline CDR1 is TSWWSYY and CDR2 is QGS. This CDR3 region has 14 residues. Written as DNA, the CDR3 is TGTGCTCTTTCTTTCCCGGGTGTAACCGATAAACTCATCTTT. Its protein product is CALSFPGVTDKLIF.

In the case of this clone: A far larger clone is off by one base, so a read error is likely. Distinct nucleotide sequences in the sample also encode this CDR3. The J gene is TRDJ1, the V gene TRDV1; 11 bases are shared with TRDD3. Here the J gene was assigned by germline matching of the DNA, as TCRdb has none. The CDR3 contains 17 residues. V shed 4 bases and J 3 bases; nucleotides not matched to a gene: 10. From germline, CDR1 is TSWWSYY and CDR2 QGS. For the CDR3, the DNA is TGTGCTCTTGGGGGGCGACTGGGGGATAGCTACTCCGATAAACTCATCTTT. It translates to CALGGRLGDSYSDKLIF.

This clone was counted between two and nine times. A far larger clone is one nucleotide away, so this likely arose from a read error. Other nucleotide sequences in the sample specify the same CDR3. The genes are TRDV2 and TRDJ1, with D hard to call. Germline-derived CDR1 and CDR2 are GEAIGNYY and EKD. The CDR3 is 17 residues long. Deletions cut 0 bases from V and 0 bases from J, with 16 bases between. CDR3 nucleotides: TGTGCCTGTGACACCCTGGTGGCCAACGTATACACCGATAAACTCATCTTT. Translation: CACDTLVANVYTDKLIF.

This clone was recorded many times. The chain recombines TRDV2 with TRDJ1; TRDD2 is a possible D gene (6 bases). This CDR3 comprises 20 residues. Germline CDR1 is GEAIGNYY and CDR2 is EKD. Trimming left V 7 bases short and J 0 bases short, with 32 bases between. DNA of the CDR3: TGTGCCTGCAAGCTCTACACTCCTTCCCGGGGACCTATCTACACCGATAAACTCATCTTT. Translation: CACKLYTPSRGPIYTDKLIF.

This clone has at least ten counts. The mismatch at residue 17 between this DNA's translation and the TCRdb protein of a much larger clone likely reflects a read error; the protein shown is translated from the DNA. The chain couples TRDV1 to TRDJ1; TRDD3 agrees at 13 bases. CDR1 TSWWSYY and CDR2 QGS come from the germline V gene. This CDR3 contains 20 residues. The CDR3 coding sequence is TGTGCTCTTGGGGAAGTCACCCTTTTGTACTGGGGGATACGCCCCGATAGACTCATCTTT. It specifies CALGEVTLLYWGIRPDRLIF.

This clone came up a few times. The TCRdb record carries a much larger clone's protein, which differs from this DNA's translation at residue 17; a read error is the likely cause, and the protein listed here is the DNA translation. V gene assignment gives TRDV1, but the J gene was left uncalled; the table names TRDD3, a call not compared with the DNA. Per the germline V gene, CDR1 is TSWWSYY and CDR2 is QGS. The CDR3 length is 19 residues. CDR3 region: CALGKNPGDIMGRTDKPIF. The CDR3 DNA reads TGTGCTCTTGGGAAAAATCCGGGGGATATAATGGGAAGAACCGATAAACCCATCTTT.